This passage covers 28 T cell receptor beta chains from one sample sequenced in a study of T-cell memory formation after mild COVID-19. TCRdb reprocessed the 5' RACE reads via MiXCR and lists one record per CDR3 protein. In the table there are around 150,000 distinct CDR3 sequences, approximately 10% of which are singletons. Specimen: PBMCs or a T cell subset sorted from them (not recorded which). These receptors were obtained from a man aged 18 to 30 who had mild COVID-19 (a few samples of this study predate the infection). Cell type and time point are not known.

The chain uses TRBV2 and TRBJ2-1; 7 bases fit TRBD2. CDR3 size: 14 residues. Losses at the gene ends were 6 bases for V and 5 bases for J; bases not matched to a gene: 7. CDR1 and CDR2 (germline): SNHLY, FYNNEI. CDR3 nucleotide sequence: TGTGCCAGCAGGCCCCTAGCGGCCCACAATGAGCAGTTCTTC. Protein product: CASRPLAAHNEQFF.

The CDR3 bases are TGCGCCAGCAGCCAAGGGTGGGGTTCCTATGGCTACACCTTC. This encodes CASSQGWGSYGYTF. The rearrangement joins TRBV4-3 to TRBJ1-2; D not certain. The CDR3 runs to 14 residues. Trimming took off 1 base at V and 4 bases at J, with 10 bases between the two ends. Germline CDR1 reads LGHNA; CDR2 reads YSLEER.

This clonotype was counted between two and nine times. The chain employs TRBV9 and TRBJ2-1; D gene uncertain. Trimming took off 2 bases at V and 0 bases at J, with 6 bases between the two ends. Germline V lookup: CDR1 SGDLS, CDR2 YYNGEE. This CDR3 is built from 14 residues. The DNA for the CDR3 is TGTGCCAGCAGCGTCAGCAGCTCCTACAATGAGCAGTTCTTC. Protein sequence: CASSVSSSYNEQFF.

The table lists this clonotype with a few counts. This chain uses TRBV6-1 with TRBJ1-5; D is perhaps TRBD1 (6 bases). The CDR3 has 15 amino acids. Germline V CDR1 and CDR2: MNHNS, SASEGT. Trimming removed 7 bases at V and 5 bases at J, with 18 bases between. This CDR3 is CASIPDSAGYQPQHF. DNA for the CDR3: TGTGCCAGCATCCCGGACAGCGCGGGTTATCAGCCCCAGCATTTT.

This clonotype was counted between two and nine times. The chain links TRBV30 to TRBJ2-3; D ambiguous. This CDR3 is 14 amino acids long. Trimming cost V 7 bases and J 1 base, with 15 bases left between them. Germline V gene sequence: CDR1 GTSNPN, CDR2 SVGIG (reference sequence). The CDR3 loop is CAYPEDFGTDTQYF. CDR3 DNA sequence: TGTGCCTACCCGGAAGACTTTGGCACAGATACGCAGTATTTT.

The rearrangement links TRBV25-1 to TRBJ1-1; D unclear. The V and J ends lost 4 bases and 1 base respectively, with 16 bases between them. Germline assignment: CDR1 MGHDK and CDR2 SYGVNS. The CDR3 loop spans 16 amino acids. The chain's CDR3 is CASSASWGGGNTEAFF. The CDR3 DNA sequence: TGTGCCAGCAGTGCCAGTTGGGGAGGCGGGAACACTGAAGCTTTCTTT.

This clonotype was observed a few times. V and J are TRBV24-1 and TRBJ1-1; 7 positions match TRBD1. This CDR3 region has 14 residues. The germline V gene has CDR1 KGHDR and CDR2 SFDVKD. V trimming: 3 bases; J trimming: 3 bases; junction bases outside the gene matches: 3. The CDR3: CATSDRTGDTEAFF. In DNA form, the CDR3 reads TGTGCCACCAGTGATCGCACAGGGGACACTGAAGCTTTCTTT.

The rearrangement joins TRBV6-2 or TRBV6-3 to TRBJ1-5; D ambiguous. This CDR3 has 13 residues. Germline CDR1 is MNHEY and CDR2 is SVGEGT. The V end lost 6 bases, the J end lost 1 base, and 7 bases lay between the germline ends. The CDR3 reads CASRLQSNQPQHF. The CDR3 nucleotides are TGTGCCAGCAGACTTCAGAGCAATCAGCCCCAGCATTTT.

This clonotype was seen more than once but under ten times. J is TRBJ1-4 and V is TRBV4-1, with D hard to call. The V gene's germline CDR1 is MGHRA and CDR2 YSYEKL. The CDR3 consists of 17 residues. V lost 1 base and J 3 bases, leaving 15 bases between the germline ends. This CDR3 reads CASSQAPSWTANEKLFF. CDR3 DNA sequence: TGCGCCAGCAGCCAAGCTCCTTCATGGACGGCTAATGAAAAACTGTTTTTT.

For this clonotype: A read error may account for a junction end that differs from germline. The chain combines TRBV30 with TRBJ1-1, with a possible D match to TRBD1 (6 bases). Germline V gene sequence: CDR1 GTSNPN, CDR2 SVGIG (reference sequence). The CDR3 totals 15 residues. CDR3 sequence: CAWSELGGVNTEDFF. The CDR3 DNA is TGTGCCTGGAGTGAGTTAGGGGGGGTAAACACTGAAGATTTCTTT.

This clonotype showed up just a few times. This rearrangement joins TRBV2 to TRBJ1-5; 7 nucleotides agree with TRBD1. The CDR3 runs 13 residues. The V and J ends lost 3 bases and 9 bases, in that order; junction bases with no gene match: 5. CDR1 SNHLY and CDR2 FYNNEI come from the germline V gene. CDR3 protein: CASSDRGGWPQHF. CDR3 sequence (DNA): TGTGCCAGCAGTGACAGGGGGGGTTGGCCCCAGCATTTT.

This clonotype was observed at least ten times. The chain links TRBV12-3 or TRBV12-4 to TRBJ1-2; 8 nucleotides match TRBD1. Losses at the gene ends were 6 bases for V and 3 bases for J; bases not matched to a gene: 3. This CDR3 has 13 residues. CDR3: CASSLTGDYGYTF. The CDR3 DNA is TGTGCCAGCAGCCTGACAGGGGACTATGGCTACACCTTC.

This clonotype was observed a handful of times. V usage is TRBV2 and J usage is TRBJ2-2, with TRBD1 as a possible D gene (5 bases). V lost 5 bases and J lost 3, with 7 bases in between. Germline assignment: CDR1 SNHLY and CDR2 FYNNEI. This CDR3 comprises 13 residues. The CDR3 sequence: CASSRQYTGELFF. Here the CDR3 DNA reads TGTGCCAGCAGTAGACAGTACACCGGGGAGCTGTTTTTT.

The genes are TRBV4-3 and TRBJ2-5, with D uncertain. Germline V gives CDR1 LGHNA, CDR2 YSLEER. This CDR3 comprises 15 residues. V gave up 0 bases and J gave up 2 bases, with 10 bases separating them. The CDR3 DNA reads as TGCGCCAGCAGCCAAGATCTTACAGAACAAGAGACCCAGTACTTC. It translates to CASSQDLTEQETQYF.

The chain couples TRBV20-1 to TRBJ2-7; the D gene is possibly TRBD1 (6 bases). Germline V gene data show CDR1 as DFQATT and CDR2 as SNEGSKA (reference sequence). The CDR3 is 14 amino acids. With 6 bases removed from V and 2 bases from J, the gap between germline ends came to 17 bases. The CDR3 is CSAPLGAGAYEQYF. CDR3 sequence (DNA): TGCAGTGCCCCCCTTGGGGCAGGGGCCTACGAGCAGTACTTC.

This chain links TRBV29-1 with TRBJ2-3, with a weak D call TRBD2 (7 bases). The CDR3 spans 14 residues. Germline lookup yields CDR1 SQVTM and CDR2 ANQGSEA. V was shortened by 7 bases and J by 5 bases, with 19 bases between the two germline ends. CDR3 residues: CSALRGAVGDTQYF. CDR3 sequence (DNA): TGCAGCGCCCTCCGGGGGGCCGTAGGAGATACGCAGTATTTT.

The rearrangement uses TRBV7-8 and TRBJ2-1, with 7 bases identical to TRBD2. The CDR3 covers 16 residues. CDR1 is SGHVS, CDR2 FQNEAQ, per germline. V dropped 1 base and J dropped 3; count of bases not matched to a gene: 6. The CDR3 protein is CASSLGLATDYNEQFF. The CDR3 region has the DNA TGTGCCAGCAGCTTAGGACTAGCCACCGACTACAATGAGCAGTTCTTC.

This clonotype turned up a few times. The chain joins TRBV6-2 or TRBV6-3 to TRBJ2-7; possibly TRBD2 for D (7 bases). With 4 bases removed from V and 5 bases from J, the gap between germline ends came to 9 bases. The CDR3 covers 12 residues. From germline, CDR1 is MNHEY and CDR2 SVGEGT. The CDR3 DNA reads TGTGCCAGCAGTTTGCGGGGGCACGAGCAGTACGTC. Translation gives CASSLRGHEQYV.

This clonotype was found a few times. The rearrangement uses TRBV7-9 and TRBJ2-5, with 8 bases matching TRBD1. Germline V lookup: CDR1 SEHNR, CDR2 FQNEAQ (reference sequence). V lost 3 bases and J lost 2; bases outside the gene matches: 8. This CDR3 has 16 amino acids. CDR3 nucleotide sequence: TGTGCCAGCAGCTTGACAGGGGTCCTAGGGCAAGAGACCCAGTACTTC. This gives the protein CASSLTGVLGQETQYF.

The chain carries TRBV24-1 and TRBJ2-2, with no clear D. Germline lookup yields CDR1 KGHDR and CDR2 SFDVKD. With 7 bases removed from V and 1 base from J, the gap between germline ends came to 6 bases. This CDR3 is 13 amino acids long. The CDR3 DNA reads TGTGCCACCAGGGACCAGAACACCGGGGAGCTGTTTTTT. Its protein is CATRDQNTGELFF.

This clonotype was observed at least ten times. The chain carries TRBV7-2 and TRBJ2-5; D might be TRBD1 (5 bases). Trimming cost V 5 bases and J 5 bases, with 15 bases left between them. Germline-derived CDR1 and CDR2 are SGHTA and FQGNSA. CDR3 length: 14 residues. The CDR3: CASSRSRVSETQYF. CDR3 coding DNA: TGTGCCAGCAGCCGATCCAGGGTGTCCGAGACCCAGTACTTC.

In its sample, this clonotype was seen a few times. This chain joins TRBV7-8 and TRBJ2-7; TRBD2 might be the D (5 bases). Germline CDR1 and CDR2: SGHVS and FQNEAQ. The CDR3 sequence is 16 residues long. The V gene lost 4 bases and the J gene lost 1 base, with 17 bases spanning the gap. In DNA, the CDR3 is TGTGCCAGCAGCTCCCAAGCCGGCTGGAGGTCCTACGAGCAGTACGTC. Translating gives CASSSQAGWRSYEQYV.

J is TRBJ2-2 and V is TRBV20-1; D remains unclear. Germline V CDR1 and CDR2: DFQATT, SNEGSKA (reference sequence). The CDR3 runs to 12 residues. The CDR3: CRKTPSTGELFF. DNA for the CDR3: TGCAGGAAGACACCATCAACCGGGGAGCTGTTTTTT.

V and J are TRBV20-1 and TRBJ2-4; no clear D gene. Trimming stripped 0 bases from V and 7 bases from J, with 10 bases between. Germline CDR1 and CDR2: DFQATT and SNEGSKA (reference sequence). CDR3 size: 13 residues. The CDR3, as DNA: TGCAGTGCTAGAGATTGGCGTGAGAACATTCAGTACTTC. This encodes CSARDWRENIQYF.

The sample holds many counts of this clonotype. V usage is TRBV3-1 and J usage is TRBJ2-5; D is possibly TRBD1 (5 bases). Trimming took off 1 base at V and 2 bases at J, with 14 bases between the two ends. This CDR3 comprises 16 residues. Germline V gives CDR1 LGHDT, CDR2 YNNKEL (reference sequence). The CDR3 coding sequence is TGTGCCAGCAGCCAAGGTTTCCAGGGTGGTCAAGAGACCCAGTACTTC. Translation: CASSQGFQGGQETQYF.

This clonotype occurred many times. CDR3 nucleotide sequence: TGTGCCAGCAGCTCTCCCCGGGGCTCCTACAATGAGCAGTTCTTC. Amino acid sequence: CASSSPRGSYNEQFF. The chain carries TRBV7-2 and TRBJ2-1, with a tentative D call TRBD2 (5 bases). The CDR3 spans 15 residues. The germline gives CDR1 SGHTA, CDR2 FQGNSA. Trimming cost V 4 bases and J 0 bases, with 10 bases left between them.

J is TRBJ1-6 and V is TRBV15; maybe TRBD1 (5 bases). The CDR3 consists of 15 residues. Germline CDR1 LNHNV, CDR2 YYDKDF (reference sequence). V was cut by 0 bases and J by 10 bases, with 13 bases left in between. In DNA, the CDR3 is TGTGCCACCAGCAGAGATCCGGGGGAAGGGTCACCCCTCCACTTT. Translation gives CATSRDPGEGSPLHF.

This clonotype has ten or more counts. The chain carries TRBV7-2 and TRBJ2-5; TRBD2 is a possible D gene (5 bases). CDR1 and CDR2 from the germline V gene are SGHTA and FQGNSA. CDR3 length: 13 amino acids. Between the trimmed V and J ends, which lost 8 bases and 0 bases, there was a span of 10 bases. The CDR3 spells CASGRGYQETQYF. The CDR3 DNA reads TGTGCCAGCGGGCGAGGGTACCAAGAGACCCAGTACTTC. Full variable domain (outside the CDR3, taken from reference TRBV7-2 and TRBJ2-5): GAGVSQSPSNKVTEKGKDVELRCDPISGHTALYWYRQSLGQGLEFLIYFQGNSAPDKSGLPSDRFSAERTGGSVSTLTIQRTQQEDSAVYLCASGRGYQETQYFGPGTRLLVL.